This is a list of T cell receptor beta chains from one sample in a study of OX40 agonist ivuxolimab in advanced cancers. Assay: immunoSEQ multiplex PCR; the TCRdb copy retains only in-frame clones and omits some. The sample carries approximately 70,000 clones, approximately 92% recorded once. This sample comprised CD4+ or CD8+ T cells sorted from blood, obtained in a trial of the OX40 agonist ivuxolimab. The origin of the receptors is an adult with an advanced solid tumor such as melanoma, head and neck, liver or kidney cancer. CDR3s include the opening cysteine and the closing phenylalanine or tryptophan. D genes are given only for firm matches. Only part of the rows carry a size: once, few, many, or a class if the clone is expanded.

D gene | clone size | J gene | V gene | CDR3 DNA | CDR3 protein
- | - | TRBJ1-1 | TRBV7-3 | TGTGCCAGCAACTTCCCCCCGAACACTGAAGCTTTCTTT | CASNFPPNTEAFF
- | - | TRBJ2-2 | TRBV7-3 | TGTGCCAGCAGCTTAATTGGATTAACAACCGGGGAGCTGTTTTTT | CASSLIGLTTGELFF
TRBD2 | - | TRBJ2-3 | TRBV19 | TGTGCCAGTCATAGCGGGAGAAAGGCAGATACGCAGTATTTT | CASHSGRKADTQYF
TRBD1 | - | TRBJ2-7 | TRBV6-6 | TGTGCCAGCAGGGGACAGGGGGCAACCTACGAGCAGTACTTC | CASRGQGATYEQYF
- | - | TRBJ1-6 | TRBV11-3 | TGTGCCAGCAGCTTACTCTATAATTCACCCCTCCACTTT | CASSLLYNSPLHF
TRBD2 | - | TRBJ2-7 | TRBV28 | TGTGCCAGCAAGGCAGCGGGAGGCCTCTCGGGCTACGAGCAGTACTTC | CASKAAGGLSGYEQYF
TRBD2 | - | TRBJ2-1 | TRBV25-1 | TGTGCCAGCAATTTAGCGGGAGTAGAGCAGTTCTTC | CASNLAGVEQFF
- | - | TRBJ2-4 | TRBV19 | TGTGCCAGTAGTATCCGGGACGTTGACATTCAGTACTTC | CASSIRDVDIQYF
- | once | TRBJ2-7 | TRBV28 | TGTGCCAGCACCTCCGCGGGGACTCTCTACGAGCAGTACTTC | CASTSAGTLYEQYF
TRBD1 | - | TRBJ2-7 | TRBV6-5 | TGTGCCAGCAGTTCGATACAGGGGAAATACACCTACGAGCAGTACTTC | CASSSIQGKYTYEQYF
- | - | TRBJ2-2 | TRBV7-7 | TGTGCTAGCAGTCCAAGGGCAAAGGGTACCGGGGAGCTGTTTTTT | CASSPRAKGTGELFF
- | - | TRBJ1-1 | TRBV11-2 | TGTGCCAGCAGCTTAGTTCGGGCGAACACTGAAGCTTTCTTT | CASSLVRANTEAFF
- | - | TRBJ1-2 | TRBV5-4 | TGTGCCAGCGCCCCGGACAGAAACTATGGCTACACCTTC | CASAPDRNYGYTF
- | - | TRBJ2-1 | TRBV7-2 | TGTGCCAGCAGCTTAGGAGCGGAGTCCTACAATGAGCAGTTCTTC | CASSLGAESYNEQFF
TRBD1 | - | TRBJ2-5 | TRBV20-1 | TGCAGTGCTGACAGGGTGGGTGAGCAGTACTTC | CSADRVGEQYF
TRBD2 | - | TRBJ2-7 | TRBV10-3 | TGTGCCATCACCTTCCTAGCGGAAACCTCCTACGAGCAGTACTTC | CAITFLAETSYEQYF
- | - | TRBJ2-2 | TRBV18 | TGTGCCAGCTCACCCCCGGGCAGGGTCAACACCGGGGAGCTGTTTTTT | CASSPPGRVNTGELFF
- | - | TRBJ1-1 | TRBV11-3 | TGTGCCAGCAGCTTAGGGTCGAACACTGAAGCTTTCTTT | CASSLGSNTEAFF
- | - | TRBJ2-7 | TRBV5-4 | TGTGCCAGCAGCTATCTCTACGAGCAGTACTTC | CASSYLYEQYF
TRBD2 | - | TRBJ2-1 | TRBV11-1 | TGTGCCAGCAGCCCAAGGACTAGCTCGGGTACTGAGCAGTTCTTC | CASSPRTSSGTEQFF
TRBD2 | few | TRBJ2-5 | TRBV7-2 | TGTGCCAGCAGCTTAGGGCTAGCGGGGAAACAAGAGACCCAGTACTTC | CASSLGLAGKQETQYF
TRBD2 | - | TRBJ2-1 | TRBV30 | TGTGCCTGGAGTGAGGGTAGGCTAGCGGGATCGAGCTCCTACAATGAGCAGTTCTTC | CAWSEGRLAGSSSYNEQFF
TRBD1 | once | TRBJ1-5 | TRBV9 | TGTGCCAGCAGCGTAGAGGGGGACAGGGTAAAGCCCCAGCATTTT | CASSVEGDRVKPQHF
- | once | TRBJ2-7 | TRBV21-1 | TGTGCCAGCAGGGGAGGTGGACAGGCGAAAAAGAACTGCTTTTCCTACGAGCAGTACTTC | CASRGGGQAKKNCFSYEQYF
TRBD1 | - | TRBJ2-5 | TRBV19 | TGTGCCAGTAGTATAGGGACAGGAGGAGGAGAGACCCAGTACTTC | CASSIGTGGGETQYF
- | - | TRBJ1-1 | TRBV28 | TGTGCCATATCATTTAAGGGGGTTATCAACACTGAAGCTTTCTTT | CAISFKGVINTEAFF
- | - | TRBJ2-1 | TRBV7-3 | TGTGCCAGCAGCCCGGTTGAGGGCCCGGGAAGCAATGAGCAGTTCTTC | CASSPVEGPGSNEQFF
- | - | TRBJ1-4 | TRBV20-1 | TGCAGTGCTAGGGAGGACAAACTGTTTTTT | CSAREDKLFF
- | - | TRBJ2-5 | TRBV5-1 | TGCGCCAGCAGCTTGGTTGGCCTAATTCAGGGGGGCCAAGAGACCCAGTACTTC | CASSLVGLIQGGQETQYF
- | - | TRBJ2-4 | TRBV20-1 | TGCAGTGCTAGTCAAAACATTCAGTACTTC | CSASQNIQYF
TRBD1 | - | TRBJ1-3 | TRBV6-6 | TGTGCCAGCAGTCATATTAACAGGGGGCCAGGAAACACCATATATTTT | CASSHINRGPGNTIYF
TRBD1 | - | TRBJ1-2 | TRBV5-1 | TGCGCCAGCAGCTGGGAACAGGGGGGGAACTATGGCTACACCTTC | CASSWEQGGNYGYTF
- | - | TRBJ1-2 | TRBV7-8 | TGTGCCAGCAGCTCCGCCTTGAGAGTTAACTATGGCTACACCTTC | CASSSALRVNYGYTF
- | - | TRBJ2-1 | TRBV19 | TGTGCCAGTAGTATCCGTAGCGAGGCGTACAATGAGCAGTTCTTC | CASSIRSEAYNEQFF
TRBD1 | - | TRBJ2-3 | TRBV10-3 | TGTGCCGTTACAGGGGGCACAATCGATACGCAGTATTTT | CAVTGGTIDTQYF
TRBD1 | - | TRBJ2-7 | TRBV14 | TGTGCCAGCAGCCAGACGGGACAGATAACCTACGAGCAGTACTTC | CASSQTGQITYEQYF
- | few | TRBJ2-7 | TRBV19 | TGTGCCAGTAGTGGGCAGTCAAGCTCCGAGCAGTACTTC | CASSGQSSSEQYF
TRBD1 | once | TRBJ1-1 | TRBV28 | TGTGCCAGCAGCCGTATCTCAGGGGGAGCTTTCTTT | CASSRISGGAFF
- | - | TRBJ2-3 | TRBV11-2 | TGTGCCAGCAGCTACCGGACTGGGCCCACAGATACGCAGTATTTT | CASSYRTGPTDTQYF
TRBD2 | - | TRBJ2-1 | TRBV5-4 | TGTGCCAGCAGCCCTGGGACTAACTACAATGAGCAGTTCTTC | CASSPGTNYNEQFF
- | - | TRBJ2-7 | TRBV28 | TGTGCCAGCCACATAGGGGGTGGCTACGAGCAGTACTTC | CASHIGGGYEQYF
- | - | TRBJ2-7 | TRBV6-9 | TGTGCCAGCAGTTATTGGCCCCGGCCAAGAGATAATTCCTACGAGCAGTACTTC | CASSYWPRPRDNSYEQYF